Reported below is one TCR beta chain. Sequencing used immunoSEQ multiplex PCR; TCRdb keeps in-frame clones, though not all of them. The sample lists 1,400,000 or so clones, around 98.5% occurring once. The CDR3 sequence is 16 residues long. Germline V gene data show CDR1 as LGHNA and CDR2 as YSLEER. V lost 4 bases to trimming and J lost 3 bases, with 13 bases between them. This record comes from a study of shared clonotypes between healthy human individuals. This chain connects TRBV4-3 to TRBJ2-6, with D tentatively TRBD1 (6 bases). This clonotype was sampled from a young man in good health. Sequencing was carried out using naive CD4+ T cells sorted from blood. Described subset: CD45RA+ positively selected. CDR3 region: CASSPRQVGGANVLTF. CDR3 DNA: TGCGCCAGCAGCCCACGACAGGTCGGTGGGGCCAACGTCCTGACTTTC.